The next 15 T cell receptor beta chains were all read from a single sample in a study of blood T cell repertoires in COVID-19. Using immunoSEQ multiplex PCR, the repertoire was profiled, and TCRdb retains in-frame clones only, with some absent. The top ten clones hold roughly 9.8% of a sample with roughly 190,000 clones, roughly nine tenths of them seen once. The sample taken for sequencing was peripheral blood. The receptor set was obtained from an older woman with COVID-19, enrolled during active disease.

This chain joins TRBV19 and TRBJ1-4; D perhaps matches TRBD1 (5 bases). Deletions cut 1 base from V and 8 bases from J, with 8 bases between. The CDR3 has 13 amino acids. CDR1 and CDR2 from the germline V gene are LNHDA and SQIVND (reference sequence). This CDR3 reads CASSIGGREKLFF. The CDR3 nucleotides are TGTGCCAGTAGTATAGGGGGCAGAGAAAAACTGTTTTTT. Combining the CDR3 with reference TRBV19 and TRBJ1-4 gives the whole variable domain DGGITQSPKYLFRKEGQNVTLSCEQNLNHDAMYWYRQDPGQGLRLIYYSQIVNDFQKGDIAEGYSVSREKKESFPLTVTSAQKNPTAFYLCASSIGGREKLFFGSGTQLSVL.

The chain employs TRBV27 and TRBJ2-7; D ambiguous. The CDR3 has 16 residues. Trimming took off 5 bases at V and 2 bases at J, with 19 bases between the two ends. Germline lookup yields CDR1 MNHEY and CDR2 SMNVEV (reference sequence). The CDR3 spells CASSITPEAPTYEQYF. The CDR3 bases are TGTGCCAGCAGTATTACCCCAGAGGCACCAACCTACGAGCAGTACTTC.

This clone was observed a single time. The V gene is TRBV6-5, the J gene TRBJ1-1; D is perhaps TRBD1 (5 bases). This CDR3 has 14 amino acids. The V gene lost 3 bases and the J gene lost 4 bases, with 12 bases spanning the gap. Germline CDR1 and CDR2: MNHEY and SVGAGI. CDR3 protein: CASSYIVGATEAFF. The CDR3 nucleotides read TGTGCCAGCAGTTATATAGTTGGGGCCACTGAAGCTTTCTTT.

The rearrangement joins TRBV4-1 to TRBJ2-7; 10 bases agree with TRBD2. The CDR3 spans 15 residues. V dropped 2 bases and J dropped 3; count of bases not matched to a gene: 4. The germline CDR1 and CDR2 sequences are MGHRA and YSYEKL. Here the CDR3 reads CASSQSSGSVYEQYF. DNA of the CDR3: TGCGCCAGCAGCCAATCTAGCGGGAGTGTCTACGAGCAGTACTTC.

The chain recombines TRBV6-5 with TRBJ2-5; no firm D call. Germline assignment: CDR1 MNHEY and CDR2 SVGAGI. This CDR3 contains 14 residues. Trimming took 0 bases from V and 2 from J, leaving 7 bases between them. CDR3 sequence reads: CASSYSALQETQYF. CDR3 sequence (DNA): TGTGCCAGCAGTTACTCCGCGTTACAAGAGACCCAGTACTTC.

V usage is TRBV13 and J usage is TRBJ1-2, with 8 bases that match TRBD1. V was pared by 4 bases and J by 4 bases, with 14 bases of the junction left unmatched. The CDR3 length is 17 residues. Germline V gives CDR1 PRHDT, CDR2 FYEKMQ (reference sequence). The CDR3 reads CASSSRTGPGVGYGYTF. The DNA of the CDR3 is TGTGCCAGCAGCTCGAGGACAGGGCCGGGGGTCGGCTATGGCTACACCTTC. The full variable domain, completed using reference TRBV13 and TRBJ1-2, is AAGVIQSPRHLIKEKRETATLKCYPIPRHDTVYWYQQGPGQDPQFLISFYEKMQSDKGSIPDRFSAQQFSDYHSELNMSSLELGDSALYFCASSSRTGPGVGYGYTFGSGTRLTVV.

This chain links TRBV5-5 with TRBJ1-2; possible D gene TRBD1, 6 bases. Between the trimmed V and J ends, which lost 0 bases and 7 bases, there was a span of 13 bases. The CDR3 has 14 residues. The V gene's germline CDR1 is SGHKS and CDR2 YYEKEE (reference sequence). The CDR3 nucleotides are TGTGCCAGCAGCTTGGGTGGGGGGGCTGGTGGCTACACCTTC. Translated, it gives CASSLGGGAGGYTF.

The CDR3 loop reads CASSATGFGYTF. The CDR3 region has the DNA TGTGCCAGCAGTGCGACGGGTTTTGGCTACACCTTC. This chain links TRBV6-6 with TRBJ1-2; D ambiguous. Germline V gene lookup returns CDR1 MNHNY and CDR2 SVGAGI (reference sequence). V was trimmed by 5 bases and J by 7 bases, leaving 11 bases between them. CDR3 length equals 12 residues.

The chain is built from TRBV9 and TRBJ1-6, with no clear D. The CDR3 loop spans 14 amino acids. CDR1 and CDR2 from the germline V gene are SGDLS and YYNGEE. V shed 0 bases and J shed 7 bases, with 8 bases lying between them. CDR3 bases: TGTGCCAGCAGCGTAGGGCAGGTCAATTCACCCCTCCACTTT. This translates into CASSVGQVNSPLHF.

Concerning this clone: The junction shows a germline mismatch at one end, possibly a read error. The rearrangement links TRBV2 to TRBJ1-6; perhaps TRBD1 as D (5 bases). CDR3 length: 15 amino acids. Germline V lookup: CDR1 SNHLY, CDR2 FYNNEI. CDR3: CASSEEGLGNSPLHF. As DNA, the CDR3 is TGTGCCAGCAGCGAAGAGGGGTTGGGGAATTCACCCCTCCACTTT.

The chain uses TRBV6-1 and TRBJ2-2; 12 bases are shared with TRBD2. This CDR3 comprises 16 residues. Losses at the gene ends were 4 bases for V and 6 bases for J; bases not matched to a gene: 6. Germline V CDR1 and CDR2: MNHNS, SASEGT. The CDR3 sequence is CASSAPSSGRAGELFF. In nucleotides, the CDR3 is TGTGCCAGCAGTGCCCCTTCTAGCGGGAGGGCCGGGGAGCTGTTTTTT.

This clone was detected only a few times. The J gene is TRBJ1-2, the V gene TRBV3-1 (or the pseudogene TRBV3-2); TRBD1 agrees at 7 bases. V trimming: 10 bases; J trimming: 1 base; junction bases outside the gene matches: 6. The CDR3 covers 13 residues. CDR1 is LGHDT, CDR2 YNNKEL, per germline (reference sequence). CDR3 region: CATGDSLNYGYTF. The CDR3 DNA follows: TGTGCCACCGGGGACAGCCTTAACTATGGCTACACCTTC.

This CDR3 reads CSSTGPTSYEQYF. The CDR3 DNA reads as TGTAGCTCGACAGGGCCTACCTCCTACGAGCAGTACTTC. This sequence joins TRBV18 and TRBJ2-7; 7 positions agree with TRBD1. CDR1 is KGHSH and CDR2 is LQKENI in the germline V gene. This CDR3 region has 13 residues.

This chain joins TRBV5-1 and TRBJ2-7; D call uncertain. The CDR3 spans 15 residues. V was pared by 5 bases and J by 1 base, with 16 bases between. Germline V CDR1 and CDR2: SGHRS, YFSETQ. The chain's CDR3 is CASRYGTVRSYEQYF. The CDR3, as DNA: TGCGCCAGCAGGTATGGTACAGTCAGATCCTACGAGCAGTACTTC.

This chain joins TRBV19 and TRBJ1-1; D is unresolved. Germline V gene lookup returns CDR1 LNHDA and CDR2 SQIVND (reference sequence). This CDR3 contains 14 residues. The germline V and J ends were trimmed by 3 bases and 6 bases, with 14 bases remaining between them. The CDR3 coding sequence is TGTGCCAGTAGTATGTGGCCCTCTGAGGCTGAAGCTTTCTTT. This codes for CASSMWPSEAEAFF.